This T cell receptor beta chain was identified during a study of T cell responses to AZD1222 COVID-19 vaccine. The CDR3 has 14 amino acids. V was trimmed by 2 bases and J by 7 bases, leaving 9 bases between them. Germline CDR1 SGHVS, CDR2 FQNEAQ. Points from the study as a whole: Regions 160-218 and 743-854 dominated among vaccine-associated CD4 TCRs spanning spike. Sampling that yielded the repertoires occurred only after the peak T cell response. Spike-specific TCRs gained breadth and depth after people received two AZD1222 doses.

The table came from immunoSEQ multiplex PCR; TCRdb's copy has only in-frame clones and leaves some out. This repertoire shows around 140,000 clones, about 90% found once; its top ten account for roughly 7.1%. For this clone: Its matching antigen is unknown.

The specimen comprised peripheral blood, sampled 28 days after the second dose of the MenACWY control vaccine. The chain links TRBV7-8 to TRBJ1-6; no clear D. The receptor's source is an adult who received the MenACWY meningococcal vaccine as a control. The CDR3 bases are TGTGCCAGCAGCTTAATGGGGAGCAATTCACCCCTCCACTTT. Its translation: CASSLMGSNSPLHF.